The clone carrying this TCR beta chain was seen ten or more times. The antigen remains unidentified. Time point defined: sample taken at primary tumor resection. Whole RNA, which was extracted from tumor, nontumor lung tissue or frozen PBMC, was sequenced without any cell sorting. This record comes from a study of spatial heterogeneity in lung cancer. Looking at the study overall: Each time, sequencing found more beta-chain sequences than alpha-chain sequences. The average appearance count of each unique TCR and UMI combination in raw reads was more than nine. Study observations and caveats: Expanded tumor TCRs that were ubiquitous appeared in blood more at resection than follow-up.

This CDR3 is 13 amino acids long. CDR1 SGHNT and CDR2 YENEEA come from the germline V gene. V was pared by 5 bases and J by 7 bases, with 11 bases between. Each CDR3 protein is one row after TCRdb ran MiXCR on the 5' RACE reads. The sample yields 26,000 or so distinct CDR3 sequences, 9.5% to 15% seen once. The TCR comes from a female donor with early-stage non-small cell lung cancer. This chain connects TRBV11-3 to TRBJ2-2; D is unclear. The material sequenced was PBMCs, taken at surgery. The CDR3 DNA follows: TGTGCCAGCAGCCCTACCGGCCTCGGGGAGCTGTTTTTT. Its translation: CASSPTGLGELFF.